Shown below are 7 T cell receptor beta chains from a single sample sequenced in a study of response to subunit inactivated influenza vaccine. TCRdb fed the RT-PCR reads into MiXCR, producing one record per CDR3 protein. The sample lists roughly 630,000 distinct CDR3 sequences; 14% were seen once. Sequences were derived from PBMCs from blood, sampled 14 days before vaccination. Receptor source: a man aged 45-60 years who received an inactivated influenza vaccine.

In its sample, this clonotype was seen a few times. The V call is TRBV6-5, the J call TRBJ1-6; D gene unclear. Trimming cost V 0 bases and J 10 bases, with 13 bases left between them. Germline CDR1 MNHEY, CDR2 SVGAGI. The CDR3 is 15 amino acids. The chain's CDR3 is CASSYSKRASSPLHF. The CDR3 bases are TGTGCCAGCAGTTACTCGAAAAGGGCCAGCTCACCCCTCCACTTT.

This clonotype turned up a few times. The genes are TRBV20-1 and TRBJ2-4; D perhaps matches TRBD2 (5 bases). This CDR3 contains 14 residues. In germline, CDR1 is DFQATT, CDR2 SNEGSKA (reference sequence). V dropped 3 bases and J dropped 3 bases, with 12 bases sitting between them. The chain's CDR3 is CSARRATGKNIQYF. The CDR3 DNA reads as TGCAGTGCTAGGAGGGCGACCGGCAAAAACATTCAGTACTTC.

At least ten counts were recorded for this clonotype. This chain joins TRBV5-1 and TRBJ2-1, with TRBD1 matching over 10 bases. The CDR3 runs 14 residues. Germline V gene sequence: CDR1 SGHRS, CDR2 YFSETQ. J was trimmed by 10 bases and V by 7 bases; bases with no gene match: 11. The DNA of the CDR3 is TGCGCCAGCGGGCCGGGACAGGGGACTATAGAGCAGTTCTTC. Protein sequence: CASGPGQGTIEQFF.

CDR3 DNA: TGTGCCAGCAGTCCCACCTCAGATACGCAGTATTTT. This gives the protein CASSPTSDTQYF. V is TRBV12-3 or TRBV12-4 and J is TRBJ2-3; no clear D gene. The CDR3 sequence is 12 residues long. V lost 5 bases and J 4 bases, leaving 7 bases between the germline ends.

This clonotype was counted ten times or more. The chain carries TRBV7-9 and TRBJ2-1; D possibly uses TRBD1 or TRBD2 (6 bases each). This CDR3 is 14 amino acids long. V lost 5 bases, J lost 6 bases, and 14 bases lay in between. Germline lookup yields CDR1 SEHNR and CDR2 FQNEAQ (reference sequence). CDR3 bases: TGTGCCAGCAGCGAACCGGGGGCCCCCAATGAGCAGTTCTTC. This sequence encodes CASSEPGAPNEQFF.

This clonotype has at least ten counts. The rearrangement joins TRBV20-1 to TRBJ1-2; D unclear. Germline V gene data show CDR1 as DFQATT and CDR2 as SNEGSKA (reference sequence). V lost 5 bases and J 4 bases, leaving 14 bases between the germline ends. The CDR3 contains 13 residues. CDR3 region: CSAYPTAPYGYTF. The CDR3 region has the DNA TGCAGTGCTTACCCCACAGCCCCCTATGGCTACACCTTC.

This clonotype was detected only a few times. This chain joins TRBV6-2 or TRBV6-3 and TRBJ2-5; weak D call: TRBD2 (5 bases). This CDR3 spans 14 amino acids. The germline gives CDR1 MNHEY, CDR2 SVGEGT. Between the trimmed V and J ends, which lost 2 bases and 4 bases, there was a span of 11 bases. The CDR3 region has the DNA TGTGCCAGCAGTTACGGGCGGGTTCGAGAGACCCAGTACTTC. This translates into CASSYGRVRETQYF.